Listed below are T cell receptor beta chains from one sample, sequenced in a study of regulatory T cells in long-lasting Graves disease. TCRdb redid the calling of the multiplex PCR reads with MiXCR, one entry per CDR3 protein. Of roughly 420,000 distinct CDR3 sequences in the sample, about a sixth were seen once. This specimen consisted of peripheral blood mononuclear cells (PBMCs), obtained at new diagnosis, from a patient treated with antithyroid drugs. These receptors were taken from a female donor with Graves disease. Both conserved end residues are part of each CDR3. A D gene is named only where the DNA matches it firmly. Not all rows give a size; the values are once, few, many and, for expanded clones, a class.

size	D	V	J	CDR3	DNA
many	TRBD2	TRBV5-1	TRBJ2-1	CASSSSGRRDSQAKREWSYNEQFF	TGCGCCAGCAGCTCTTCTGGTCGCAGGGACTCCCAAGCAAAGCGGGAGTGGTCCTACAATGAGCAGTTCTTC
many	TRBD1	TRBV7-9	TRBJ1-1	CASSSLGTGHTEAFF	TGTGCCAGCAGCTCACTCGGGACAGGGCACACTGAAGCTTTCTTT
many	TRBD1	TRBV19	TRBJ2-2	CASNDPGQGSGELFF	TGTGCCAGTAATGACCCGGGACAGGGTTCCGGGGAGCTGTTTTTT
many	-	TRBV7-9	TRBJ1-1	CASSSGQKETEAFF	TGTGCCAGCAGCTCTGGACAGAAGGAGACTGAAGCTTTCTTT
-	-	TRBV5-6	TRBJ1-1	CASSLVVTENTEAFF	TGTGCCAGCAGCTTGGTTGTGACAGAGAACACTGAAGCTTTCTTT
many	-	TRBV7-9	TRBJ2-3	CASSLSGATDTQYF	TGTGCCAGCAGCTTATCAGGGGCCACAGATACGCAGTATTTT
many	-	TRBV27	TRBJ2-2	CASSPTGSGELFF	TGTGCCAGCAGCCCAACAGGGTCCGGGGAGCTGTTTTTT
many	-	TRBV5-4	TRBJ1-2	CASSWDGDGYTF	TGTGCCAGCAGCTGGGACGGGGATGGCTACACCTTC
many	-	TRBV12-3/TRBV12-4	TRBJ1-1	CASSLGVRVAEAFF	TGTGCCAGCAGTTTAGGCGTCAGGGTGGCTGAAGCTTTCTTT
few	TRBD2	TRBV29-1	TRBJ2-5	CSVGWGGGETQYF	TGCAGCGTTGGGTGGGGGGGAGGAGAGACCCAGTACTTC
-	-	TRBV10-2	TRBJ2-2	CASFCRGLDTGELFF	TGCGCCAGCTTCTGTCGGGGACTTGACACCGGGGAGCTGTTTTTT
-	TRBD1	TRBV28	TRBJ2-7	CASSFGTGYGEQYF	TGTGCCAGCAGTTTCGGGACAGGGTATGGCGAGCAGTACTTC
few	TRBD2	TRBV20-1	TRBJ2-3	CSATTPGLAGGQNTQYF	TGCAGTGCCACGACGCCGGGACTAGCGGGGGGGCAGAATACGCAGTATTTT
many	TRBD1	TRBV6-1	TRBJ1-2	CASMGQLYGYTF	TGTGCCAGCATGGGACAGCTTTATGGCTACACCTTC
few	-	TRBV15	TRBJ1-2	CATSRGPGRLNYGYTF	TGTGCCACCAGCAGAGGTCCCGGACGCTTAAACTATGGCTACACCTTC
many	TRBD1	TRBV28	TRBJ1-2	CASSERPGQEYGYTF	TGTGCCAGCAGCGAGAGACCGGGACAGGAGTATGGCTACACCTTC
many	TRBD1	TRBV12-3/TRBV12-4	TRBJ1-1	CASSLPRDREPNTEAFF	TGTGCCAGCAGTCTACCTAGGGACAGGGAACCGAACACTGAAGCTTTCTTT
many	-	TRBV29-1	TRBJ2-2	CSVEDRFRKNTGELFF	TGCAGCGTTGAAGACCGGTTTAGAAAGAACACCGGGGAGCTGTTTTTT
many	TRBD1	TRBV28	TRBJ1-5	CASSGQEEPQHF	TGTGCCAGCAGTGGACAGGAGGAGCCCCAGCATTTT
-	-	TRBV5-1	TRBJ2-5	CASSRAGGFAETQYF	TGCGCCAGCAGCAGGGCTGGGGGTTTCGCGGAGACCCAGTACTTC
many	TRBD1	TRBV12-3/TRBV12-4	TRBJ1-4	CASGDRGLGEKLFF	TGTGCCAGCGGAGACAGGGGCCTGGGAGAAAAACTGTTTTTT
few	-	TRBV7-2	TRBJ1-1	CASRNRAPTEAFF	TGTGCCAGCAGGAACAGGGCCCCCACTGAAGCTTTCTTT
many	-	TRBV7-3	TRBJ2-2	CASSLAAPTGELFF	TGTGCCAGCAGCTTGGCAGCCCCCACCGGGGAGCTGTTTTTT
many	-	TRBV20-1	TRBJ2-4	CSALPRGYIQYF	TGCAGTGCTTTACCTAGGGGATACATTCAGTACTTC
many	-	TRBV28	TRBJ1-2	CASSSTLTGNYGYTF	TGTGCCAGCAGCTCTACTCTCACAGGGAACTATGGCTACACCTTC
-	TRBD1	TRBV12-3/TRBV12-4	TRBJ1-1	CASRLTGGLFWGTEAFF	TGTGCCAGCAGGCTGACAGGGGGCCTTTTCTGGGGCACTGAAGCTTTCTTT
many	TRBD1	TRBV24-1	TRBJ1-2	CATSDPDRDYGYTF	TGTGCCACCAGTGACCCCGACAGGGACTATGGCTACACCTTC
many	-	TRBV5-1	TRBJ2-7	CASSLESISDEQYF	TGCGCCAGCAGCTTGGAATCCATATCCGACGAGCAGTACTTC
many	-	TRBV20-1	TRBJ1-1	CSARGPSRPEAFF	TGCAGTGCTAGGGGCCCTTCCAGGCCTGAAGCTTTCTTT
few	TRBD1	TRBV20-1	TRBJ2-5	CSAPRGLETQYF	TGCAGTGCCCCCAGGGGGCTGGAGACCCAGTACTTC
many	TRBD1	TRBV28	TRBJ2-7	CASSVGTGGSEQYF	TGTGCCAGCAGTGTCGGGACAGGGGGAAGCGAGCAGTACTTC
many	TRBD2	TRBV3-1	TRBJ2-3	CASSLGTSADTQYF	TGTGCCAGCAGCCTAGGGACTAGCGCAGATACGCAGTATTTT
many	-	TRBV24-1	TRBJ2-3	CATSDPGSQETDTQYF	TGTGCCACCAGTGATCCAGGGTCCCAAGAGACAGATACGCAGTATTTT
many	-	TRBV6-2/TRBV6-3	TRBJ2-7	CASSYSTAYEQYF	TGTGCCAGCAGTTACTCGACAGCCTACGAGCAGTACTTC
many	TRBD1	TRBV7-3	TRBJ2-5	CASSLRDVGQGAQETQYF	TGTGCCAGCAGCTTACGCGACGTGGGACAGGGGGCACAAGAGACCCAGTACTTC
-	-	TRBV30	TRBJ1-4	CVNYRGGGEKLFF	TGTGTCAATTACCGGGGAGGGGGTGAAAAACTGTTTTTT
-	-	TRBV6-1	TRBJ1-5	CASSPVLGYSNQPQHF	TGTGCCAGCAGCCCCGTACTAGGTTATAGCAATCAGCCCCAGCATTTT